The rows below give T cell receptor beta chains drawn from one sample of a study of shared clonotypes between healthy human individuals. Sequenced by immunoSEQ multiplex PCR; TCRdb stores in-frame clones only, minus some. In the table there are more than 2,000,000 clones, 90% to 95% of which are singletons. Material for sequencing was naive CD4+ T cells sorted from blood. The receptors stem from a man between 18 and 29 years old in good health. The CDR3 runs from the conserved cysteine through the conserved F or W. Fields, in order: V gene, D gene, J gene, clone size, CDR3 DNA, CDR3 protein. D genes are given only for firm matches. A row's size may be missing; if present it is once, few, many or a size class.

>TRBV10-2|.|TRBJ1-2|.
TGCGCCAGCAGCGACGGGGCTAACTATGGCTACACCTTC
CASSDGANYGYTF
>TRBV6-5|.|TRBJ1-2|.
TGTGCCAGCAGATCCTCGGGGGACTCCTATGGCTACACCTTC
CASRSSGDSYGYTF
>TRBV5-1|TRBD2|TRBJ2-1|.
TGCGCCAGCAGCGAGACTAGCGGGGGGAAAGGTGAGCAGTTCTTC
CASSETSGGKGEQFF
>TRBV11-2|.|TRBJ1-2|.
TGTGCCAGCAGACCAAGGACTGGGAACTATGGCTACACCTTC
CASRPRTGNYGYTF
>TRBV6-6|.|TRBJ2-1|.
TGTGCCAGCAGTTACGTTCTGAGGGACCATGAGCAGTTCTTC
CASSYVLRDHEQFF
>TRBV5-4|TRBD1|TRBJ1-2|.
TGTGCCAGCAGCTCGGGACAGGAAGGAGGCTATGGCTACACCTTC
CASSSGQEGGYGYTF
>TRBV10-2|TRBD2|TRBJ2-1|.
TGCGCCAGCAAACGCCAGCGGGGGAGCAATGAGCAGTTCTTC
CASKRQRGSNEQFF
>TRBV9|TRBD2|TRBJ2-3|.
TGTGCCAGCAGCGGTAGCGGGGGGGCTGGCACAGATACGCAGTATTTT
CASSGSGGAGTDTQYF
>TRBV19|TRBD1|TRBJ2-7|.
TGTGCCAGTAGTCCCGTCCTTCGACAGGGTTCCCACGAGCAGTACTTC
CASSPVLRQGSHEQYF
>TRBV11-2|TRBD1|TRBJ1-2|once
TGTGCCAGCAGCGCCATTGCGGGACAGAAGTTGGACTACACCTTC
CASSAIAGQKLDYTF
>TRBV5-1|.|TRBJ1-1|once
TGCGCCAGCAAGAGGATTATGAACACTGAAGCTTTCTTT
CASKRIMNTEAFF
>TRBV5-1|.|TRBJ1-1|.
TGCGCCAGCAGGTCCGGAACAGGGAACACTGAAGCTTTCTTT
CASRSGTGNTEAFF
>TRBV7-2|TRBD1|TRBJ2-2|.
TGTGCCAGCAGCTTACTACAGGGGGCATCGACCGGGGAGCTGTTTTTT
CASSLLQGASTGELFF